Here is one T cell receptor (beta chain) with its context. V was trimmed by 5 bases and J by 5 bases, leaving 9 bases between them. CDR1 SNHLY and CDR2 FYNNEI come from the germline V gene. The CDR3 length is 13 residues. Enrollees, about 18 to 89 years old, lived in fewer than 25 US areas. Recovery among Cohort 3 donors was established by two negative PCRs, clearance, or symptom resolution. The record originates from a study of blood T cell repertoires in COVID-19. Overall study: Sources were T cells, B-cell-depleted T cells, or PBMCs; the material itself was cDNA or gDNA.

This table comes from immunoSEQ multiplex PCR, and its TCRdb copy is limited to in-frame clones, with some not included. This table has over 200,000 clones, around 83% appearing once. Sequencing input: PBMCs or T cells enriched from blood (not recorded which). The TCR sequence derives from a middle-aged woman who had recovered from COVID-19. The chain joins TRBV2 to TRBJ2-2, with D unclear. The CDR3 nucleotides are TGTGCCAGCAGTCTCCTGAGGACCGGGGAGCTGTTTTTT. This encodes CASSLLRTGELFF.